The rows below give T cell receptor beta chains drawn from one sample of a study of T cell changes during pregnancy in multiple sclerosis. Produced via immunoSEQ multiplex PCR; TCRdb's table is partial and in-frame only. The sample records tens of thousands of clones, around 90% being singletons. Sequenced here: peripheral blood, sampled in the first trimester of pregnancy. The receptors come from a female donor in good health, enrolled as a control in a pregnancy study. CDR3s include the opening cysteine and the closing phenylalanine or tryptophan. A D gene is named only where the DNA matches it firmly. Clone size is given for some rows only: seen once, a few or many times, or a class if the clone is expanded.

>TRBV10-3|TRBJ2-7|NA|NA
TGTGCCATCAGTGAGGTCTCCTACGAGCAGTACTTC
CAISEVSYEQYF
>TRBV5-1|TRBJ2-5|TRBD1|NA
TGCGCCAGCAGGGGCACAGGGGGCGAAGAGACCCAGTACTTC
CASRGTGGEETQYF
>TRBV29-1|TRBJ2-3|NA|NA
TGCAGCGTTGAAAAATTCGCAGATAGCACAGATACGCAGTATTTT
CSVEKFADSTDTQYF
>TRBV5-1|TRBJ1-1|NA|NA
TGCGCCAGCAGCTTGGAGAGGGTTCCCAACACTGAAGCTTTCTTT
CASSLERVPNTEAFF
>TRBV19|TRBJ2-2|TRBD1|once
TGTGCCAGTAGTATTTTCCTGGGACAGGGCCCCAGCACCGGGGAGCTGTTTTTT
CASSIFLGQGPSTGELFF
>TRBV5-5|TRBJ2-7|TRBD2|NA
TGTGCCAGCAGCTCAAGACTAGCGGGGTTTAGCTCCTACGAGCAGTACTTC
CASSSRLAGFSSYEQYF
>TRBV28|TRBJ1-1|TRBD1|NA
TGTGCCAGCAGTTTATACGGGCCAGGGGGCCTCACTGAAGCTTTCTTT
CASSLYGPGGLTEAFF
>TRBV19|TRBJ2-7|NA|NA
TGTGCCAGTAGTCCCCGTAGGGGGGGCCTCTCCTACGAGCAGTACTTC
CASSPRRGGLSYEQYF
>TRBV19|TRBJ1-1|NA|NA
TGTGCCAGTAGTATCAGGGGGAACACTGAAGCTTTCTTT
CASSIRGNTEAFF
>TRBV7-2|TRBJ2-3|NA|NA
TGTGCCACGTGGAGGGGGGGGTGGGCAGATACGCAGTATTTT
CATWRGGWADTQYF
>TRBV18|TRBJ1-1|TRBD1|NA
TGTGCCAGCTCACCACCGCCCAGGGGGAGGAACACTGAAGCTTTCTTT
CASSPPPRGRNTEAFF
>TRBV15|TRBJ1-1|NA|NA
NA
CATSPFGSGERQSAFF
>TRBV7-9|TRBJ2-7|NA|NA
TGTGCCAGCAGCTCCACTAGCCGCCCCTCCGAGCAGTACTTC
CASSSTSRPSEQYF
>TRBV7-2|TRBJ2-3|TRBD1|NA
TGTGCCAGCAGCTTAGGGGCAGGGGGTACCACAGATACGCAGTATTTT
CASSLGAGGTTDTQYF
>TRBV14|TRBJ2-1|TRBD2|NA
TGTGCCAGCAGCCAAGAGCGGCGGGGTAGCGGGAGAACACGCTCGGATGAGCAGTTCTTC
CASSQERRGSGRTRSDEQFF
>TRBV6-4|TRBJ2-3|NA|NA
TGTGCCAGCAGTGACTCCCCTAGCCACGCAGATACGCAGTATTTT
CASSDSPSHADTQYF
>TRBV5-5|TRBJ2-2|NA|NA
TGTGCCAGCAGCGTGAAGGACAGCAACACCGGGGAGCTGTTTTTT
CASSVKDSNTGELFF
>TRBV6-4|TRBJ1-2|TRBD1|once
TGTGCCAGCAGTGAGTCAGGGGGCCCTGGCTACACCTTC
CASSESGGPGYTF
>TRBV11-2|TRBJ2-5|NA|NA
TGTGCCAGCGGGCGCTCAGAGACCCAGTACTTC
CASGRSETQYF
>TRBV29-1|TRBJ2-5|NA|once
TGCAGCGTTGAAATGTCCCTACCACAGACCCAGTACTTC
CSVEMSLPQTQYF
>TRBV19|TRBJ1-5|NA|NA
TGTGCCAGTAGTATAGATGGTTCGGGAGGACAGCCCCAGCATTTT
CASSIDGSGGQPQHF
>TRBV19|TRBJ1-2|NA|once
TGTGCCAGTATGAGCAGGGCCAACTATGGCTACACCTTC
CASMSRANYGYTF
>TRBV25-1|TRBJ2-1|NA|NA
TGTGCCAGCAGTCCGGGGAGGGAGCAGTTCTTC
CASSPGREQFF
>TRBV7-2|TRBJ2-7|TRBD1|NA
TGTGCCAGCAGCCCCGGGACAGGGTCCTACGAGCAGTACTTC
CASSPGTGSYEQYF
>TRBV27|TRBJ1-6|NA|NA
TGTGCCAGCAGCCCGCTCGCGCGGACTAATAATTCACCCCTCCACTTT
CASSPLARTNNSPLHF
>TRBV2|TRBJ2-6|NA|NA
TGTGCCAGCAGGGCATATCAGGGCTTTGGGGCCAACGTCCTGACTTTC
CASRAYQGFGANVLTF
>TRBV5-4|TRBJ1-1|TRBD1|few
TGTGCCAGCAGATTGGAGGGGGCAGGGAACACTGAAGCTTTCTTT
CASRLEGAGNTEAFF
>TRBV20-1|TRBJ2-7|NA|NA
TGCAGTGCGGCAGTCACCTACGAGCAGTACTTC
CSAAVTYEQYF
>TRBV12-5|TRBJ2-1|TRBD2|NA
TGTGCTAGTGGGCCCCCCTGGGGACTAGCGGGAGGGTGGGGGGAGCAGTTCTTC
CASGPPWGLAGGWGEQFF
>TRBV9|TRBJ1-1|NA|NA
TGTGCCAGCAGCGTAGATCGTGACACTGAAGCTTTCTTT
CASSVDRDTEAFF
>TRBV2|TRBJ2-5|TRBD2|NA
TGTGCCAGCCGGCGCGGGGGGGCGGAGACCCAGTACTTC
CASRRGGAETQYF
>TRBV30|TRBJ1-2|NA|NA
TGTGCCTGGCTATTGAACTATGGCTACACCTTC
CAWLLNYGYTF
>TRBV6-6|TRBJ1-1|NA|NA
TGTGCCAACACCTGGGGGCGGGACACTGAAGCTTTCTTT
CANTWGRDTEAFF
>TRBV19|TRBJ2-3|NA|NA
TGTGCCAGTAGTATAGCCGCTCGGGGGAGAGATACGCAGTATTTT
CASSIAARGRDTQYF
>TRBV7-9|TRBJ1-6|TRBD1|NA
TGTGCCAGCAGCCTCACAGGGGTCTATAATTCACCCCTCCACTTT
CASSLTGVYNSPLHF
>TRBV11-2|TRBJ2-2|NA|once
TGTGCCAGCTTCCCCGGGGGTTCGGCCACCGGGGAGCTGTTTTTT
CASFPGGSATGELFF
>TRBV9|TRBJ2-5|TRBD2|NA
TGTGCCAGCAACCTTTATAGCGGGGACAAAGAGACCCAGTACTTC
CASNLYSGDKETQYF
>TRBV7-7|TRBJ2-1|TRBD2|NA
TGTGCCAGCAGCCCTCAAGCGGGGGGCCTTAGTAATGAGCAGTTCTTC
CASSPQAGGLSNEQFF
>TRBV7-6|TRBJ1-3|NA|NA
TGTGCCAGCAGCCTGGGGGGGACCTCTGGAAACACCATATATTTT
CASSLGGTSGNTIYF
>TRBV9|TRBJ2-2|TRBD1|NA
TGTGCCAGCAGCGTAGTTCCCCGGGGACAGGGGGCGACCGGGGAGCTGTTTTTT
CASSVVPRGQGATGELFF
>TRBV6-1|TRBJ2-7|TRBD1|NA
TGTGCCACGCAAGGGGTACAGGGGGCTGGCGAGCAGTACTTC
CATQGVQGAGEQYF
>TRBV6-1|TRBJ1-5|TRBD1|NA
TGTGCCAGCAGTGCCGGGACAGGGGGATATCAGCCCCAGCATTTT
CASSAGTGGYQPQHF
>TRBV7-9|TRBJ2-1|TRBD2|NA
TGTGCCAGCAGCATTAGCGGGAGCTCCTACAATGAGCAGTTCTTC
CASSISGSSYNEQFF
>TRBV11-2|TRBJ1-3|NA|NA
TGTGCCAGCAGCTTAGATGTAAATACGGTCCTATCTGGAAACACCATATATTTT
CASSLDVNTVLSGNTIYF
>TRBV12-5|TRBJ2-1|NA|NA
TGTGCTAGTGGTCCCCCTAATGGGGGCCGCTCCTACAATGAGCAGTTCTTC
CASGPPNGGRSYNEQFF
>TRBV5-1|TRBJ1-1|NA|NA
TGCGCCAGCAGCTTCGAACAGAACACTGAAGCTTTCTTT
CASSFEQNTEAFF
>TRBV27|TRBJ1-2|NA|NA
TGTGCCAGCAGTTTACAAAACAGGGAAGGCTACACCTTC
CASSLQNREGYTF
>TRBV5-6|TRBJ2-1|NA|NA
TGTGCCAGCAGCTTGACCGGGAGGGGGCTCCGGGAGCAGTTCTTC
CASSLTGRGLREQFF
>TRBV7-2|TRBJ2-5|NA|NA
TGTGCCAGCAGTCCGTCTGGGGGGATCCAAGAGACCCAGTACTTC
CASSPSGGIQETQYF
>TRBV12-5|TRBJ1-2|TRBD1|few
TGTGCTAGTGCCCAGGGACAGACGGGGAACTATGGCTACACCTTC
CASAQGQTGNYGYTF
>TRBV5-1|TRBJ2-1|TRBD1|NA
TGCGCCAGCAGCCCACAGGGGTCCTACAATGAGCAGTTCTTC
CASSPQGSYNEQFF
>TRBV30|TRBJ1-6|NA|few
TGTGCCTGGAGTGTACGGGTTGCCACCTCGAGAAATTCACCCCTCCACTTT
CAWSVRVATSRNSPLHF
>TRBV29-1|TRBJ1-2|TRBD1|NA
TGCAGCGTTGCTGGACAGGGGTATGGCTACACCTTC
CSVAGQGYGYTF
>TRBV19|TRBJ2-5|NA|NA
TGTGCCAGTAGTATAGCTGGGACTTGGGCAGAGACCCAGTACTTC
CASSIAGTWAETQYF
>TRBV6-1|TRBJ1-2|TRBD1|NA
TGTGCCAGCAGTGAACGGGCCGAGGACAGGGGCTCCTATGGCTACACCTTC
CASSERAEDRGSYGYTF
>TRBV5-5|TRBJ1-2|NA|NA
TGTGCCAGCAGCTTGCGACGGGACTATGGCTACACCTTC
CASSLRRDYGYTF